These 22 T cell receptor beta chains were sequenced from one sample in a study of blood T cells in healthy people across ages. Primed by a sample-barcoded 5' primer and a J-beta primer mix, a second PCR proceeded for about 6 to 11 cycles. A single record per CDR3 protein comes from TCRdb applying MiXCR to the 5' RACE reads. The top ten hold 6.5% to 8.5% of the sample, which has 1.2 million to 1.5 million distinct CDR3 sequences, 45% to 70% seen once. The sample was blood. Every receptor here comes from a man between 18 and 29 years old in good health.

This chain joins TRBV7-2 and TRBJ1-6, with D maybe TRBD1 (6 bases). The V and J ends lost 3 bases and 5 bases respectively, with 14 bases between them. This CDR3 comprises 16 residues. Germline lookup yields CDR1 SGHTA and CDR2 FQGNSA. CDR3 in amino acids: CASSLWWGADNSPLHF. The DNA for the CDR3 is TGTGCCAGCAGCTTGTGGTGGGGGGCGGATAATTCACCCCTCCACTTT. Full variable domain (rest looked up from reference TRBV7-2 and TRBJ1-6): GAGVSQSPSNKVTEKGKDVELRCDPISGHTALYWYRQSLGQGLEFLIYFQGNSAPDKSGLPSDRFSAERTGGSVSTLTIQRTQQEDSAVYLCASSLWWGADNSPLHFGNGTRLTVT.

J is TRBJ2-1 and V is TRBV2; 8 nucleotides match TRBD2. The trim removed 6 bases at V and 5 bases at J, leaving 12 bases unmatched. The CDR3 runs to 16 residues. Germline CDR1 reads SNHLY; CDR2 reads FYNNEI. CDR3 DNA sequence: TGTGCCAGCAGACCCGCTCCTAGCGGGCTTAACAATGAGCAGTTCTTC. This gives the protein CASRPAPSGLNNEQFF.

A few counts support this clonotype. The rearrangement uses TRBV6-1 and TRBJ2-1; 8 bases are a match to TRBD2. The CDR3 covers 19 residues. Losses at the gene ends were 7 bases for V and 1 base for J; bases not matched to a gene: 18. The germline gives CDR1 MNHNS, CDR2 SASEGT. CDR3 DNA: TGTGCCAGCACCCTCATCTGGACTAGCTCTCGGGGGTCCTACAATGAGCAGTTCTTC. It specifies CASTLIWTSSRGSYNEQFF.

At least ten counts were recorded for this clonotype. The rearrangement uses TRBV4-1 and TRBJ2-7; D gene ambiguous. Germline loops: CDR1 MGHRA, CDR2 YSYEKL. V lost 1 base, J lost 1 base, and 5 bases lay in between. The CDR3 contains 13 residues. CDR3 DNA: TGCGCCAGCAGCCAAGCTGGGTCCTACGAGCAGTACTTC. Translating it yields CASSQAGSYEQYF.

V and J are TRBV25-1 and TRBJ2-7, with 9 bases fitting TRBD1. V was clipped by 5 bases and J by 5 bases; unmatched bases: 10. CDR1 and CDR2 from the germline V gene are MGHDK and SYGVNS. CDR3 length: 15 residues. CDR3 protein: CASSPGTGPGDEQYF. In DNA form, the CDR3 reads TGTGCCAGCAGTCCCGGGACAGGGCCGGGCGACGAGCAGTACTTC.

The rearrangement links TRBV7-9 to TRBJ2-4; tentatively, D is TRBD1 or TRBD2 (6 bases each). The J call may be faulty, since TRBJ2-7 better matches the DNA end. Per germline, CDR1 SEHNR and CDR2 FQNEAQ (reference sequence). The CDR3 is 13 amino acids. In DNA, the CDR3 is TGTGCCAGCGGAGGGGGTGGGTCTTACGAGCAGTACTTC. Residues: CASGGGGSYEQYF.

J is TRBJ1-1 and V is TRBV30; 9 bases agree with TRBD1. CDR1 is GTSNPN, CDR2 SVGIG, per germline (reference sequence). V lost 4 bases and J lost 3; bases outside the gene matches: 9. The CDR3 contains 15 residues. CDR3 in DNA: TGTGCCTGGAACCCCGGGACAGGGCAGCACACTGAAGCTTTCTTT. Its protein is CAWNPGTGQHTEAFF.

V is TRBV11-2 and J is TRBJ2-7; a weak D match, TRBD1 (6 bases). This CDR3 has 14 residues. Germline V gene lookup returns CDR1 SGHAT and CDR2 FQNNGV. V gave up 8 bases and J gave up 2 bases, with 16 bases separating them. For the CDR3, the DNA is TGTGCCAGCGCTTGGGGCCAGGGGACCTACGAGCAGTACTTC. This codes for CASAWGQGTYEQYF.

J is TRBJ1-1 and V is TRBV20-1; D is unresolved. This CDR3 contains 16 residues. CDR1 DFQATT and CDR2 SNEGSKA come from the germline V gene (reference sequence). Trimming pared 2 bases from V and 0 bases from J, leaving 16 bases between. CDR3 in DNA: TGCAGTGCTAGACAAACCCTTGGACTGATGAACACTGAAGCTTTCTTT. Amino acids: CSARQTLGLMNTEAFF.

The V and J genes are TRBV12-3 or TRBV12-4 and TRBJ2-5, with D possibly matching TRBD1 (6 bases). V lost 3 bases, J lost 2 bases, and 13 bases lay in between. The CDR3 has 15 amino acids. DNA for the CDR3: TGTGCCAGCAGTTTTCCGGACAGACAGCAAGAGACCCAGTACTTC. Protein product: CASSFPDRQQETQYF.

The V call is TRBV7-6, the J call TRBJ2-7; TRBD1 agrees at 7 bases. Germline V gene lookup returns CDR1 SGHVS and CDR2 FNYEAQ. The CDR3 runs to 13 residues. The J segment lost 3 bases and the V segment lost 7 bases, leaving 6 bases of the junction unmatched. The CDR3 bases are TGTGCCAGCACCCCAGGGGGTAGCTACGAGCAGTACTTC. Its translation: CASTPGGSYEQYF.

The chain carries TRBV2 and TRBJ2-1, with 10 bases identical to TRBD1. There are 14 residues in the CDR3. Germline CDR1 SNHLY, CDR2 FYNNEI. The CDR3 is CTGGLGQGLFEQFF. CDR3 bases: TGTACCGGAGGACTGGGACAGGGGTTGTTTGAGCAGTTCTTC.

CDR3: CASSFRGRVYEQYF. Written as DNA, the CDR3 is TGTGCCAGCAGTTTCCGGGGGCGCGTCTACGAGCAGTACTTC. The chain uses TRBV27 and TRBJ2-7; the D call may be TRBD1 or TRBD2 (6 bases each). Germline assignment: CDR1 MNHEY and CDR2 SMNVEV (reference sequence). V was shortened by 3 bases and J by 3 bases, with 12 bases between the two germline ends. This CDR3 comprises 14 residues.

The chain recombines TRBV6-1 with TRBJ1-2, with 7 positions matching TRBD1. This CDR3 spans 14 amino acids. Germline V gene sequence: CDR1 MNHNS, CDR2 SASEGT. J lost 7 bases, V lost 2 bases, and 7 bases had no gene match. The CDR3 is CASSEPGRGPGYTF. The CDR3 DNA reads as TGTGCCAGCAGTGAACCGGGGAGGGGGCCTGGCTACACCTTC.

V and J are TRBV18 and TRBJ1-4; the match to TRBD1 covers 7 bases. V dropped 0 bases and J dropped 4; count of bases not matched to a gene: 2. The CDR3 runs to 15 residues. The germline CDR1 and CDR2 sequences are KGHSH and LQKENI. Written as DNA, the CDR3 is TGTGCCAGCTCACCACCGACAGGGTTTAATGAAAAACTGTTTTTT. Encoded protein: CASSPPTGFNEKLFF.

The V and J genes are TRBV7-9 and TRBJ1-1, with 8 bases lining up with TRBD1. The V and J ends lost 5 bases and 6 bases, in that order; junction bases with no gene match: 8. Germline V lookup: CDR1 SEHNR, CDR2 FQNEAQ (reference sequence). This CDR3 region has 14 residues. CDR3 nucleotides: TGTGCCAGCAGCCCCACAGGGGGACTCCCTGAAGCTTTCTTT. This sequence encodes CASSPTGGLPEAFF.

The V gene is TRBV27, the J gene TRBJ1-1; D is undetermined. Trimming pared 0 bases from V and 6 bases from J, leaving 17 bases between. There are 16 residues in the CDR3. The germline V gene encodes CDR1 MNHEY and CDR2 SMNVEV (reference sequence). Written as DNA, the CDR3 is TGTGCCAGCAGTTTATCGACCGGGCCAAAAGTGTCTGAAGCTTTCTTT. Its translation is CASSLSTGPKVSEAFF.

The chain couples TRBV25-1 to TRBJ2-7; D perhaps matches TRBD1 (5 bases). This CDR3 contains 15 residues. The germline V and J ends were trimmed by 8 bases and 3 bases, with 20 bases remaining between them. Looked up from germline, CDR1 is MGHDK and CDR2 is SYGVNS. CDR3 sequence (DNA): TGTGCCAGCCAGGGATCGCTGACAGATTTCTACGAGCAGTACTTC. It encodes CASQGSLTDFYEQYF.

The rearrangement joins TRBV29-1 to TRBJ2-3, with D perhaps TRBD1 (6 bases). Germline V gives CDR1 SQVTM, CDR2 ANQGSEA. The germline V and J ends were trimmed by 2 bases and 6 bases, with 15 bases remaining between them. CDR3 length: 14 residues. CDR3 bases: TGCAGCGTTGAATGGGCAGGGGCGCTGGATACGCAGTATTTT. Protein: CSVEWAGALDTQYF.

The chain uses TRBV27 and TRBJ1-2; unclear D gene. The CDR3 sequence is 11 residues long. Trimming stripped 6 bases from V and 4 bases from J, with 6 bases between. Per the germline V gene, CDR1 is MNHEY and CDR2 is SMNVEV (reference sequence). As DNA, the CDR3 is TGTGCCAGCAGGAACCTCTATGGCTACACCTTC. It specifies CASRNLYGYTF.

V gene TRBV3-1 combines with J gene TRBJ2-1; the D is unclear. CDR1 is LGHDT and CDR2 is YNNKEL in the germline V gene (reference sequence). The CDR3 spans 14 residues. V was shortened by 1 base and J by 9 bases, with 13 bases between the two germline ends. The CDR3 is CASSQVRETGEQFF. CDR3 bases: TGTGCCAGCAGCCAAGTCCGAGAAACCGGTGAGCAGTTCTTC.

This clonotype has a handful of counts. The chain links TRBV5-1 to TRBJ2-1; D is uncertain. Germline V gene lookup returns CDR1 SGHRS and CDR2 YFSETQ. The CDR3 has 15 residues. Trimming cost V 0 bases and J 2 bases, with 9 bases left between them. In nucleotides, the CDR3 is TGCGCCAGCAGCTTGGGGCTAGACCCCTACAATGAGCAGTTCTTC. Translation gives CASSLGLDPYNEQFF. Filled out from reference TRBV5-1 and TRBJ2-1, the complete variable domain reads KAGVTQTPRYLIKTRGQQVTLSCSPISGHRSVSWYQQTPGQGLQFLFEYFSETQRNKGNFPGRFSGRQFSNSRSEMNVSTLELGDSALYLCASSLGLDPYNEQFFGPGTRLTVL.